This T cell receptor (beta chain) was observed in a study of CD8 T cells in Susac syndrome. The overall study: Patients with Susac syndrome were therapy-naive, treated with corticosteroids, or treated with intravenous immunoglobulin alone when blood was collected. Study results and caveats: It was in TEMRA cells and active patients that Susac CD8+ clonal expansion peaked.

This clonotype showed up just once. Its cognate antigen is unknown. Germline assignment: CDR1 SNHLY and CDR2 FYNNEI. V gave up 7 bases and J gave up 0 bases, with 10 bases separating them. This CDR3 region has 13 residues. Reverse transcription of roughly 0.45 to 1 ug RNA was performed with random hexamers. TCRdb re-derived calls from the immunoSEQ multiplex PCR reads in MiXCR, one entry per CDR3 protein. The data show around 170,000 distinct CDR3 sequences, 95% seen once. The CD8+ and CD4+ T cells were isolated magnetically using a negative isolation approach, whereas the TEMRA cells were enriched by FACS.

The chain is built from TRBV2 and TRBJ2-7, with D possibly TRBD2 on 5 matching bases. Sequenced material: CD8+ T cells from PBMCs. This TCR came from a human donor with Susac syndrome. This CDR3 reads CASTGKASYEQYF. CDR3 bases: TGTGCCAGCACGGGGAAGGCCTCCTACGAGCAGTACTTC.